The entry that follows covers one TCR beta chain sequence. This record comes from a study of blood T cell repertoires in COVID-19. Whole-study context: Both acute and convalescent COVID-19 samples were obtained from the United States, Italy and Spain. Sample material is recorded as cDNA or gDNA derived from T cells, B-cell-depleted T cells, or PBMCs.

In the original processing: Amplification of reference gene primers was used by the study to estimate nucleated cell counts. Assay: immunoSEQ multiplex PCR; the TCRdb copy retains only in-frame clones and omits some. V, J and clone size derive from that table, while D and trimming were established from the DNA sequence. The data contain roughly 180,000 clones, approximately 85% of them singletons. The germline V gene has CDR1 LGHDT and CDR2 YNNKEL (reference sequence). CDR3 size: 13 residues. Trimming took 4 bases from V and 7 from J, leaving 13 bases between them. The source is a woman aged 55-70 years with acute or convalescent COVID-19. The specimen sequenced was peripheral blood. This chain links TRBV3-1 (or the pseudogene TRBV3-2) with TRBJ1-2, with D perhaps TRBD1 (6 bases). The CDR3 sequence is CASSRLLGGGYTF. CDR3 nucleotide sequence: TGTGCCAGCAGCCGTCTCCTAGGGGGTGGCTACACCTTC.